This T cell receptor beta chain was obtained from a study of T cells after yellow fever vaccination. Generation of TCR cDNA used 5'RACE template switching (which added a universal primer site and UMIs). Via MiXCR, TCRdb re-called the 5' RACE reads, giving one row per CDR3 protein. The sample includes about 400,000 distinct CDR3 sequences, around 6.4% of them seen just once. Broader study findings: Abundant clonotypes from the bulk population could have been carried over as contaminants into FACS-sorted repertoires. Only a minor proportion of clonotypes was detected across both CD4 and CD8 compartments. Most primary-vaccination clones reappeared after the booster (about 97% CD4, more than 70% CD8).

This clonotype has more than one count but fewer than ten. Its antigen is undetermined. Sequencing used PBMCs, obtained 5 days after the yellow fever booster vaccination. The origin of this receptor is a man aged 25 to 40 who received the YFV17D yellow fever vaccine.

The chain's CDR3 is CASSTSRGTSGRHNEQFF. The CDR3 region has the DNA TGTGCCAGTAGTACATCCCGCGGGACTAGCGGGAGGCACAATGAGCAGTTCTTC. This chain connects TRBV19 to TRBJ2-1; TRBD2 matches 15 bases. CDR1 and CDR2 (germline): LNHDA, SQIVND (reference sequence). The junction had 9 bases not matched to a gene; V was cut back by 4 bases and J by 5 bases. The CDR3 has 18 amino acids.